This TCR beta chain appears in the sequencing data of a study of T cell responses to AZD1222 COVID-19 vaccine. Trimming removed 2 bases from V and 5 bases from J; junction bases left unmatched: 5. CDR3 length: 14 amino acids. The germline V gene has CDR1 MDHEN and CDR2 SYDVKM. For this clone: The antigen is not known.

General study points: The study reported that nearly half of spike-specific TCRs target unmutated variant regions. Dominant at 160-218 and 743-854, vaccine-associated CD4 TCRs also spanned spike.

Assay: immunoSEQ multiplex PCR; the TCRdb copy retains only in-frame clones and omits some. In the table there are around 100,000 clones, roughly nine tenths of which are singletons. Here the sequenced sample was peripheral blood, taken on day 0 of AZD1222 vaccination. The source of this sequence is an adult in good health. The chain couples TRBV28 to TRBJ2-5, with 7 bases that match TRBD1. Here the CDR3 reads CASSLRGLGETQYF. The CDR3 DNA reads as TGTGCCAGCAGTTTAAGGGGGCTGGGGGAGACCCAGTACTTC.